Reported below is one T cell receptor beta chain. Its antigen remains unidentified. Base qualities are not provided; no much larger clone lies one nucleotide away. TCRbeta CDR3 regions were sequenced with the immunoSEQ Assay. After extraction, genomic DNA underwent amplification by bias-controlled multiplex PCR, followed by high-throughput sequencing. From the authors' description of their analysis: To quantify the absolute abundance of every unique TCRbeta CDR3 region, sequences were collapsed and filtered. T cell fraction was estimated by normalization of TCRbeta template counts to usable DNA, with usable DNA being measured through amplification of reference genes present in all nucleated cells. Repertoire TCRs were annotated as SARS-CoV-2-specific when V gene, CDR3 amino acid sequence and J gene were exactly matched to a known reactive TCR set. The reference SARS-CoV-2 TCR set was obtained from MIRA and was filtered for enrichment in COVID-19-positive ImmuneCODE repertoires, whereby public or cross-reactive TCRs were removed. Drawing on the MIRA antigens, annotated TCRs were analysed further at the level of specific ORF or position within ORF. Breadth was defined as the number of annotated unique rearrangements divided by the total number of unique productive rearrangements, and depth was defined as the summed frequency of the annotated unique rearrangements. TCR breadth was compared between groups using two-sided Wilcoxon rank-sum tests. TCRdb took over this immuneACCESS table, retaining in-frame rearrangements with V and J assigned. Such tables are incomplete; in checked studies, under half of the missing clones stem from an unresolved V gene, and the remainder is unexplained. D and trimming were read from the DNA, whereas the V and J calls and clone size are those reported in that table. In this sample the table shows about 480,000 clones, roughly 89% of which occur a single time. The top ten clonotypes cover over 10% of the sample.

The sample's treatment or condition label is to be understood as: over 15 received Ad26.COV2.S at low or high dose, single or two shots; about five received placebo; per-sample allocation not given. Repertoires of vaccine and placebo recipients were sequenced from samples collected on day 63 after the first injection. Between 29 July and 7 August 2020, Cohort 1b enrolled about 27 adults aged 18-55 years at one site in Boston, USA. Ad26.COV2.S consisted of a replication-incompetent adenovirus type 26 vector by which a prefusion-stabilized SARS-CoV-2 spike protein from the original Wuhan strain was expressed. The entry originates in a study of Ad26.COV2.S vaccination and SARS-CoV-2 variants listed by TCRdb under 2021. Looking at the study overall: Donors in the vaccine arm were drawn from COV1001, a multicentre, randomized, double-blind, placebo-controlled phase I-IIa trial testing Ad26.COV2.S in healthy adults. Dosing of Ad26.COV2.S was intramuscular, at either 5x10^10 or 1x10^11 viral particles, delivered as one shot or as two shots spaced 56 days apart. TCRbeta repertoire sequencing served as the tool for gauging how specific and how broad the SARS-CoV-2-reactive T cell receptors were following Ad26.COV2.S vaccination. The TCR-sequenced set comprised around 30 samples: about 19 Ad26.COV2.S vaccine recipients, 5 placebo recipients and 8 SARS-CoV-2 convalescent individuals. Trial participants were randomized into five groups of five: low-dose or high-dose Ad26.COV2.S given once or twice, or placebo on both occasions. Investigators remained blinded to trial group allocation during experiments and outcome assessment.

The paper's findings and limits, for the study overall: Ad26.COV2.S recipients had higher spike-specific TCR breadth than placebo recipients (P = 0.0014). According to the authors, total T cell responses may have been underestimated by the TCR breadth and depth analyses. Non-spike TCR breadth was comparable between vaccine and placebo recipients, consistent with the vaccine containing only spike. Comparing responses between vaccine doses or regimens was not something the study was powered to do. After vaccination, substantial breadth of spike-specific CD8+ and CD4+ T cell responses was reported.

This TCR came from a person between 18 and 60 years old who received the Ad26.COV2.S COVID-19 vaccine or a placebo. The sequences come from peripheral blood, collected in a trial of Ad26.COV2.S vaccine versus placebo.

The DNA sequence is TGTGCCAGTAGTGTGGGGCCTGGAAACACCATATATTTT. Translated, it reads CASSVGPGNTIYF. The sequence joins TRBV19 to TRBJ1-3; the D region possibly corresponds to TRBD1 (5 bases align). The germline ends are 7 bases apart after V is trimmed by 5 bases and J by 2 bases. From its cysteine to its phenylalanine, the CDR3 spans 13 amino acids. The retained sequence is limited to the CDR3, 39 bases, with the frame set at the first base. Via the germline V gene (reference sequence), CDR1 is LNHDA and CDR2 SQIVND. When the CDR3 is completed using the reference TRBV19 and TRBJ1-3 genes on either side, the full variable domain is DGGITQSPKYLFRKEGQNVTLSCEQNLNHDAMYWYRQDPGQGLRLIYYSQIVNDFQKGDIAEGYSVSREKKESFPLTVTSAQKNPTAFYLCASSVGPGNTIYFGEGSWLTVV.